These T cell receptor beta chains were read from a single sample in a study of Ad26.COV2.S vaccination and SARS-CoV-2 variants. Data came from immunoSEQ multiplex PCR; TCRdb stores just in-frame clones and leaves some out. The table has about 350,000 clones, around 90% seen once. The sample was peripheral blood, taken after recovery from COVID-19. The source is a human donor who had recovered from COVID-19. Each CDR3 is given with its conserved first and last residue. The D gene is left open where the match is weak. Expanded clones get a size class; other rows say once, few or many, or leave the size out.

NA	NA	TRBJ1-2	TRBV6-6	CASRYRADPYGYTF	TGTGCCAGCAGATACAGGGCTGACCCCTATGGCTACACCTTC
NA	NA	TRBJ2-7	TRBV11-1	CASSSWTATYEQYF	TGTGCCAGCAGCTCCTGGACAGCGACCTACGAGCAGTACTTC
NA	NA	TRBJ2-1	TRBV3-1/TRBV3-2	CASSQAERQTYNEQFF	TGTGCCAGCAGCCAAGCTGAAAGGCAAACCTACAATGAGCAGTTCTTC
NA	TRBD1	TRBJ1-2	TRBV7-9	CASSLGTGGVNYGYTF	TGTGCCAGCAGCCTGGGGACAGGGGGCGTTAACTATGGCTACACCTTC
NA	NA	TRBJ2-2	TRBV15	CATSRPTGSRDSGELFF	TGTGCCACCAGCAGACCTACAGGGAGTCGTGACTCCGGGGAGCTGTTTTTT
once	NA	TRBJ2-1	TRBV27	CAARGSSYNEQFF	TGTGCCGCGAGAGGGAGCTCCTACAATGAGCAGTTCTTC
NA	TRBD1	TRBJ2-1	TRBV7-2	CASSLSTGVSSGFNEQFF	TGTGCCAGCAGCTTATCAACAGGGGTTAGTTCTGGGTTCAATGAGCAGTTCTTC
NA	NA	TRBJ1-1	TRBV5-6	CASSSGPANTEAFF	TGTGCCAGCAGCTCTGGGCCGGCGAACACTGAAGCTTTCTTT
once	NA	TRBJ2-3	TRBV9	CASSVVGSTDTQYF	TGTGCCAGCAGCGTGGTAGGGAGCACAGATACGCAGTATTTT
few	NA	TRBJ1-6	TRBV6-5	CASRGADHNSPLHF	TGTGCCAGCAGAGGGGCAGATCATAATTCACCCCTCCACTTT
NA	NA	TRBJ1-5	TRBV5-1	CASRDSSNQPQHF	TGCGCCAGCAGGGACAGTAGCAATCAGCCCCAGCATTTT
NA	NA	TRBJ1-2	TRBV7-9	CASSLVSDGGYNYGYTF	TGTGCCAGCAGCTTAGTTTCCGACGGGGGGTATAACTATGGCTACACCTTC
few	TRBD1	TRBJ1-3	TRBV6-5	CASRGQTSGNTIYF	TGTGCCAGCAGGGGACAGACCTCTGGAAACACCATATATTTT
NA	TRBD2	TRBJ2-4	TRBV5-1	CASSSGTSGGWNIQYF	TGCGCCAGCAGCTCTGGGACTAGCGGGGGGTGGAACATTCAGTACTTC
NA	NA	TRBJ2-2	TRBV11-3	CASSGGEGGRLTGELFF	TGTGCCAGCAGCGGAGGAGAGGGGGGCCGACTCACCGGGGAGCTGTTTTTT
once	TRBD2	TRBJ2-1	TRBV5-1	CASSAGTSGDYNEQFF	TGCGCCAGCAGCGCTGGGACTAGCGGGGATTACAATGAGCAGTTCTTC
NA	NA	TRBJ1-5	TRBV16	CASSHSSNQPQHF	TGTGCCAGCAGCCATAGTAGCAATCAGCCCCAGCATTTT
NA	TRBD1	TRBJ2-1	TRBV6-4	CASSDRDSEQFF	TGTGCCAGCAGTGACCGGGACAGTGAGCAGTTCTTC
NA	NA	TRBJ1-5	TRBV27	CASSLGGGSNQPQHF	TGTGCCAGCAGTTTAGGGGGGGGTAGCAATCAGCCCCAGCATTTT
NA	NA	TRBJ1-2	TRBV12-5	CASGLNLDSNYGYTF	TGTGCTAGTGGTTTGAACCTGGACAGCAACTATGGCTACACCTTC
NA	TRBD1	TRBJ2-1	TRBV5-4	CASSPRDRGNEQFF	TGTGCCAGCAGCCCCCGGGACAGGGGGAATGAGCAGTTCTTC
NA	TRBD1	TRBJ1-3	TRBV19	CASSGQGQGMQNPGNTIYF	TGTGCCAGTAGTGGTCAGGGACAGGGAATGCAAAACCCCGGAAACACCATATATTTT
NA	NA	TRBJ1-4	TRBV7-9	CASSLERATNEKLFF	TGTGCCAGCAGCTTAGAGAGGGCAACTAATGAAAAACTGTTTTTT
NA	NA	TRBJ1-1	TRBV6-6	CASSGVFAFF	TGTGCCAGCAGTGGGGTGTTCGCTTTCTTT
NA	NA	TRBJ1-3	TRBV19	CASTPQGADSGNTIYF	TGTGCCAGTACCCCACAGGGCGCCGACTCTGGAAACACCATATATTTT
NA	NA	TRBJ2-7	TRBV23-1	CASSQLQGYEQYF	TGCGCCAGCAGTCAGTTACAGGGCTACGAGCAGTACTTC